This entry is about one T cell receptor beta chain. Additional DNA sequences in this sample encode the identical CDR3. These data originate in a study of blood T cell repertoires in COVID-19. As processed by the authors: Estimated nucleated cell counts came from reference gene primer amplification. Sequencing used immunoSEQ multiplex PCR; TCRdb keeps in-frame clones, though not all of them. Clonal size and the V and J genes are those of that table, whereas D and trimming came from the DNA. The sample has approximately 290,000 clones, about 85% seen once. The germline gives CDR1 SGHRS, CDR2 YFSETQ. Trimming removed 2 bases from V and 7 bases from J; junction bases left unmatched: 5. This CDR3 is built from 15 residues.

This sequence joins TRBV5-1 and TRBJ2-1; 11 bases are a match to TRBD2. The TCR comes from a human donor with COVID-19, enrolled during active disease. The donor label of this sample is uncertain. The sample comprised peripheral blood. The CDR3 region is CASSFLAGGGNEQFF. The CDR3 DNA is TGCGCCAGCAGCTTCCTAGCGGGAGGAGGTAATGAGCAGTTCTTC.